The 29 T cell receptor beta chains reported below all come from one sample, sequenced in a study of T cell responses to AZD1222 COVID-19 vaccine. Generated by immunoSEQ multiplex PCR, the TCRdb table keeps only in-frame clones and is missing some. The table shows approximately 210,000 clones, with roughly 94% occurring only once. This material consisted of peripheral blood, taken 28 days after the second dose of the MenACWY control vaccine. The origin of the receptors is an adult who received the MenACWY meningococcal vaccine as a control.

About this clone itself: At one boundary the junction diverges from the germline segment, which might be a read error. J is TRBJ1-2 and V is TRBV2; 8 nucleotides agree with TRBD1. Germline-derived CDR1 and CDR2 are SNHLY and FYNNEI. CDR3 length: 15 amino acids. CDR3 nucleotides: TGCGCCAGCAGTGATGACAGGGGCACCAACTATGGCTACACCTTC. Residues: CASSDDRGTNYGYTF.

The chain is built from TRBV20-1 and TRBJ2-3; D gene ambiguous. Trimming pared 4 bases from V and 5 bases from J, leaving 4 bases between. The CDR3 runs 10 residues. CDR1 DFQATT and CDR2 SNEGSKA come from the germline V gene (reference sequence). The CDR3 sequence: CSAIEDTQYF. The DNA of the CDR3 is TGCAGTGCTATTGAAGATACGCAGTATTTT.

The chain joins TRBV5-4 to TRBJ1-6; D might be TRBD1 (5 bases). Germline V lookup: CDR1 SGHNT, CDR2 YYREEE (reference sequence). This CDR3 is built from 18 residues. Between the trimmed V and J ends, which lost 0 bases and 1 base, there was a span of 14 bases. The CDR3 DNA reads as TGTGCCAGCAGCTTGGCGTTGGCAGGGAGGTCCTATAATTCACCCCTCCACTTT. Translated: CASSLALAGRSYNSPLHF. Drawing the rest from reference TRBV5-4 and TRBJ1-6, the complete variable domain is ETGVTQSPTHLIKTRGQQVTLRCSSQSGHNTVSWYQQALGQGPQFIFQYYREEENGRGNFPPRFSGLQFPNYSSELNVNALELDDSALYLCASSLALAGRSYNSPLHFGNGTRLTVT.

The chain joins TRBV6-2 or TRBV6-3 to TRBJ2-3, with 10 positions matching TRBD1. The germline V gene encodes CDR1 MNHEY and CDR2 SVGEGT. The CDR3 totals 16 residues. Germline trimming cut 4 bases from V and 3 bases from J; bases unmatched to any gene: 7. The CDR3 sequence is CASSFLTGGGTDTQYF. The CDR3 nucleotides read TGTGCCAGCAGTTTCCTGACAGGGGGCGGAACAGATACGCAGTATTTT.

The rearrangement joins TRBV25-1 to TRBJ1-2; the D is unclear. From germline, CDR1 is MGHDK and CDR2 SYGVNS. V lost 5 bases and J lost 2, with 6 bases in between. The CDR3 is 12 residues long. CDR3 protein: CASSTANYGYTF. Here the CDR3 DNA reads TGTGCCAGCAGTACAGCCAACTATGGCTACACCTTC.

This chain's CDR3 is CASSLAELKPYEQYF. In DNA form, the CDR3 reads TGTGCCAGCAGCTTAGCGGAGCTGAAACCCTACGAGCAGTACTTC. This chain links TRBV7-9 with TRBJ2-7; no firm D call. Germline loops: CDR1 SEHNR, CDR2 FQNEAQ (reference sequence). The CDR3 loop spans 15 amino acids. Trimming pared 0 bases from V and 2 bases from J, leaving 11 bases between.

The chain combines TRBV1 with TRBJ1-2. TRBV1 is labeled a pseudogene. This CDR3 is 15 amino acids long. CDR3 DNA: TGCACCAGCAGCCAAGAGCGGGGGACCTCTTATGGCTACACCTTC. It codes for CTSSQERGTSYGYTF.

This clone appeared once. V usage is TRBV7-9 and J usage is TRBJ1-3; D is unresolved. CDR3 length: 14 amino acids. Trimming stripped 5 bases from V and 0 bases from J, with 8 bases between. Germline CDR1 reads SEHNR; CDR2 reads FQNEAQ (reference sequence). CDR3 region: CASSPDSSGNTIYF. As DNA, the CDR3 is TGTGCCAGCAGCCCGGATAGCTCTGGAAACACCATATATTTT.

The V gene is TRBV5-1, the J gene TRBJ2-3, with 7 bases aligning to TRBD1. Germline CDR1 reads SGHRS; CDR2 reads YFSETQ. CDR3 size: 14 residues. V gave up 4 bases and J gave up 1 base; unmatched junction bases: 3. The CDR3 reads CASSRDSRTDTQYF. The DNA for the CDR3 is TGCGCCAGCAGCCGGGACAGCCGCACAGATACGCAGTATTTT.

The rearrangement uses TRBV9 and TRBJ2-7; no definite D call. The CDR3 consists of 13 residues. Between the trimmed V and J ends, which lost 4 bases and 4 bases, there was a span of 12 bases. Germline loops: CDR1 SGDLS, CDR2 YYNGEE. The CDR3 loop reads CASSPDLRYEQYF. Written as DNA, the CDR3 is TGTGCCAGCAGCCCAGATCTGCGGTACGAGCAGTACTTC.

This clone appeared a single time. The rearrangement joins TRBV29-1 to TRBJ2-2; no reliable D call. The germline gives CDR1 SQVTM, CDR2 ANQGSEA. Deletions cut 5 bases from V and 5 bases from J, with 9 bases between. CDR3 length: 12 residues. The CDR3 spells CSVSKGTGELFF. CDR3 bases: TGCAGCGTTTCCAAGGGAACCGGGGAGCTGTTTTTT.

Comments on this clone: This CDR3 is also generated by other DNA sequences in the sample. The genes are TRBV5-1 and TRBJ2-7; D call uncertain. V lost 0 bases, J lost 0 bases, and 7 bases lay in between. Germline V lookup: CDR1 SGHRS, CDR2 YFSETQ. The CDR3 contains 14 residues. CDR3 sequence reads: CASSLAGVSYEQYF. CDR3 sequence (DNA): TGCGCCAGCAGCTTGGCAGGCGTCTCCTACGAGCAGTACTTC.

The chain couples TRBV29-1 to TRBJ1-1; D is uncertain. The V gene's germline CDR1 is SQVTM and CDR2 ANQGSEA. Trimming took 4 bases from V and 0 from J, leaving 9 bases between them. This CDR3 contains 13 residues. The CDR3 coding sequence is TGCAGCGTTGTGAGCGGACTGAACACTGAAGCTTTCTTT. As protein: CSVVSGLNTEAFF.

This clone was counted a single time. The CDR3: CASSLGQGNTEAFF. The CDR3 DNA reads as TGTGCCAGCAGCTTAGGACAAGGGAACACTGAAGCTTTCTTT. The gene calls are TRBV7-2 and TRBJ1-1; D is undetermined. V was cut by 1 base and J by 1 base, with 7 bases left in between. The CDR3 is 14 residues long. Looked up from germline, CDR1 is SGHTA and CDR2 is FQGNSA.

In this sample, this clone turned up once. This sequence joins TRBV7-9 and TRBJ1-4, with TRBD1 identical over 7 bases. Germline V gives CDR1 SEHNR, CDR2 FQNEAQ (reference sequence). Germline trimming cut 5 bases from V and 8 bases from J; bases unmatched to any gene: 8. CDR3 length equals 14 residues. The CDR3 coding sequence is TGTGCCAGCAGCCAACCGGGACAGAGCGAAAAACTGTTTTTT. This encodes CASSQPGQSEKLFF.

The V and J genes are TRBV5-1 and TRBJ1-1, with TRBD1 as a possible D gene (5 bases). This CDR3 is 13 amino acids long. Germline V lookup: CDR1 SGHRS, CDR2 YFSETQ. V lost 4 bases and J lost 1, with 8 bases in between. CDR3 DNA sequence: TGCGCCAGCAGCGTTCAGGGGAACACTGAAGCTTTCTTT. It translates to CASSVQGNTEAFF.

In DNA form, the CDR3 reads TGCGCCAGCAGTGAGCATTATAGGGATTCGTCAACTAATGAAAAACTGTTTTTT. It yields the protein CASSEHYRDSSTNEKLFF. The genes are TRBV10-1 and TRBJ1-4; D is unresolved. The CDR3 is made up of 18 amino acids. Trimming shortened V by 2 bases and J by 0 bases, and 16 bases separated the two germline ends. The V gene's germline CDR1 is WNHNN and CDR2 SYGVQD (reference sequence).

The chain recombines TRBV3-1 (or the pseudogene TRBV3-2) with TRBJ2-1; TRBD2 aligns across 9 bases. With 3 bases clipped from V and 8 bases from J, the junction kept 5 bases outside the gene matches. Germline V gene sequence: CDR1 LGHDT, CDR2 YNNKEL (reference sequence). This CDR3 is 14 amino acids long. CDR3 protein: CASSQGLAPDEQFF. CDR3 nucleotides: TGTGCCAGCAGCCAGGGACTAGCTCCGGATGAGCAGTTCTTC.

The chain is built from TRBV6-5 and TRBJ2-7; possibly TRBD2 for D (5 bases). V was clipped by 8 bases and J by 4 bases, with 18 bases between them. The CDR3 length is 14 residues. CDR1 and CDR2 (germline): MNHEY, SVGAGI. CDR3 residues: CASARTSLQYEQYF. The CDR3 DNA sequence: TGTGCCAGCGCGCGAACTAGTCTTCAGTACGAGCAGTACTTC.

The rearrangement joins TRBV30 to TRBJ2-1, with TRBD1 as a possible D gene (6 bases). V lost 4 bases, J lost 7 bases, and 17 bases lay in between. The CDR3 covers 14 residues. Germline V CDR1 and CDR2: GTSNPN, SVGIG (reference sequence). CDR3 protein: CAWNTGFAGNEQFF. The CDR3 bases are TGTGCCTGGAACACAGGGTTTGCGGGTAATGAGCAGTTCTTC.

Turning to this clone: The same CDR3 also results from other DNA sequences found in this sample. This chain connects TRBV5-5 to TRBJ1-5; D is undetermined. V dropped 4 bases and J dropped 4 bases, with 9 bases sitting between them. Germline-derived CDR1 and CDR2 are SGHKS and YYEKEE (reference sequence). CDR3 length equals 13 residues. The CDR3 bases are TGTGCCAGCAGCCCCGGATCGAATCAGCCCCAGCATTTT. Encoded protein: CASSPGSNQPQHF.

The V gene is TRBV30, the J gene TRBJ2-7; the D gene is possibly TRBD1 (6 bases). Germline values: CDR1 GTSNPN, CDR2 SVGIG (reference sequence). This CDR3 is 14 amino acids long. The germline V and J ends were trimmed by 5 bases and 1 base, with 15 bases remaining between them. For the CDR3, the DNA is TGTGCCTGGGAGACCACACAGGGTTCCTACGAGCAGTACTTC. Translation gives CAWETTQGSYEQYF.

The count of this clone is one. This chain connects TRBV28 to TRBJ1-4, with 8 bases matching TRBD1. After removal of 5 bases from V and 8 bases from J, the junction contained 10 bases not matched to a gene. This CDR3 spans 15 amino acids. Germline V lookup: CDR1 MDHEN, CDR2 SYDVKM. The CDR3 bases are TGTGCCAGCAGTCAATGGACAGGGAGAGAGGAAAAACTGTTTTTT. Translation: CASSQWTGREEKLFF.

The CDR3 reads CASSPGTSGSGANVLTF. DNA of the CDR3: TGCGCCAGCAGTCCCGGGACCTCTGGCTCTGGGGCCAACGTCCTGACTTTC. The chain is built from TRBV5-1 and TRBJ2-6; the D call may be TRBD1 or TRBD2 (5 bases each). Germline CDR1 reads SGHRS; CDR2 reads YFSETQ. The length of the CDR3 is 17 residues. Trimming took off 5 bases at V and 0 bases at J, with 15 bases between the two ends.

This sequence joins TRBV12-3 or TRBV12-4 and TRBJ1-1; tentatively, D is TRBD1 (5 bases). The CDR3 is made up of 13 amino acids. V was clipped by 6 bases and J by 0 bases, with 8 bases between them. Written as DNA, the CDR3 is TGTGCCAGCAGCCCGACAGTGAACACTGAAGCTTTCTTT. This encodes CASSPTVNTEAFF.

The chain recombines TRBV11-1 with TRBJ1-4; no reliable D call. Germline lookup yields CDR1 SGHAT and CDR2 FQDESV (reference sequence). Trimming removed 3 bases from V and 1 base from J, with 3 bases in between. This CDR3 is 13 amino acids long. This chain's CDR3 is CASSLRTNEKLFF. CDR3 nucleotide sequence: TGTGCCAGCAGCTTGCGAACTAATGAAAAACTGTTTTTT.

The chain links TRBV19 to TRBJ1-3; D gene unclear. Deletions cut 2 bases from V and 2 bases from J, with 4 bases between. The CDR3 loop spans 13 amino acids. CDR1 and CDR2 from the germline V gene are LNHDA and SQIVND (reference sequence). DNA of the CDR3: TGTGCCAGTAGTATACGGACTGGAAACACCATATATTTT. Protein product: CASSIRTGNTIYF.

The chain couples TRBV4-2 to TRBJ2-1; the D gene is possibly TRBD2 (6 bases). Germline V gene sequence: CDR1 LGHNA, CDR2 YNFKEQ. CDR3 length equals 13 residues. The ends were cut back, 6 bases at V and 9 bases at J, with 15 bases in the middle. As DNA, the CDR3 is TGTGCCAGCAGAGACAGCCTGGAGGGTGAGCAGTTCTTC. It codes for CASRDSLEGEQFF.

The rearrangement uses TRBV28 and TRBJ2-3, with 9 bases aligning to TRBD2. The CDR3 consists of 15 residues. Germline V CDR1 and CDR2: MDHEN, SYDVKM. The trim removed 6 bases at V and 4 bases at J, leaving 8 bases unmatched. CDR3 amino acids: CASSLAGVKADTQYF. The CDR3 bases are TGTGCCAGCAGCTTAGCGGGAGTTAAGGCAGATACGCAGTATTTT.